This T cell receptor (beta chain) was sequenced for a study of beta chain features in type 1 diabetes. A few counts support this clone. What it binds is not known. Isolated RNA was reverse transcribed in full, so expressed TCRB transcripts were sequenced. An average of approximately 3.6 million reads was obtained for naive, central memory and regulatory T cell samples. Clones were read by immunoSEQ multiplex PCR, and TCRdb kept only the in-frame ones, dropping some. The data contain over 90,000 clones, 25% to 30% of them singletons. Study-wide results and caveats: Significant though moderate, a shortening of TCRB CDR3s appeared in all four CD4+ subsets of Type 1 diabetes patients.

This receptor was identified in a woman aged 18-30 years with type 1 diabetes. Sample: central memory CD4+ T cells from blood.

CDR3 coding DNA: TGTGCCAGCAATCCAGGGGGGATCTACGAGCAGTACTTC. This gives the protein CASNPGGIYEQYF. This rearrangement joins TRBV28 to TRBJ2-7, with D possibly being TRBD1 (7 bases). Trimming stripped 7 bases from V and 3 bases from J, with 13 bases between. Germline assignment: CDR1 MDHEN and CDR2 SYDVKM. This CDR3 comprises 13 residues.